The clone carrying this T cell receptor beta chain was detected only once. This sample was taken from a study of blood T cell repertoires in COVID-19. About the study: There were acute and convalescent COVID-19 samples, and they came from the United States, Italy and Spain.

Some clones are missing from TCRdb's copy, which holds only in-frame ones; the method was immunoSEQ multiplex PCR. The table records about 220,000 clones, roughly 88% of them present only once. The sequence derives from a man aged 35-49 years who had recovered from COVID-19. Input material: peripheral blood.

DNA for the CDR3: TGTGCCAGCAGCCAATCCCTAGCGGGAGCCTACAACTACGAGCAGTACTTC. As protein: CASSQSLAGAYNYEQYF. J is TRBJ2-7 and V is TRBV3-1 (or the pseudogene TRBV3-2); 10 bases line up with TRBD2. Trimming removed 2 bases from V and 3 bases from J; junction bases left unmatched: 10. The V gene's germline CDR1 is LGHDT and CDR2 YNNKEL (reference sequence). The CDR3 spans 17 residues.